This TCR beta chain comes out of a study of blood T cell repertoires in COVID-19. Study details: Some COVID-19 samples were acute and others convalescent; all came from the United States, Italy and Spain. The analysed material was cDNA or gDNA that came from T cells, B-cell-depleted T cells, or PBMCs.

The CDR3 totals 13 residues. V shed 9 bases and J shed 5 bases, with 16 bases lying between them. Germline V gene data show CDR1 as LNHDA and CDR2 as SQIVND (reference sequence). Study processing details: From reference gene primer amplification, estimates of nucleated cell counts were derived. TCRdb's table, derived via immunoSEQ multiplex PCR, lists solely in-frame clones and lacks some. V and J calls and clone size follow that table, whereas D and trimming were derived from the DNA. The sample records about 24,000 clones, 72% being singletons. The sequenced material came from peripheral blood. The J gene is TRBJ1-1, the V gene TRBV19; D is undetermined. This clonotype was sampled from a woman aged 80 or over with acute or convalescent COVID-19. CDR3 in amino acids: CASAFSVDTEAFF. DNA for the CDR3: TGTGCCAGCGCCTTCTCTGTAGATACTGAAGCTTTCTTT.